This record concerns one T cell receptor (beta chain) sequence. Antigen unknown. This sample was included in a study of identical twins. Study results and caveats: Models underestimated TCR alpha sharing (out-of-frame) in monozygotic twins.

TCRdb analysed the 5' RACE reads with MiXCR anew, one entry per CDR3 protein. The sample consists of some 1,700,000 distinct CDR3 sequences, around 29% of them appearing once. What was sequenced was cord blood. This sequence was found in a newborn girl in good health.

This chain's CDR3 is CSATDRGGLSSPDTQYF. Written as DNA, the CDR3 is TGCAGTGCTACGGACAGGGGTGGGCTAAGTAGCCCAGATACGCAGTATTTT. V usage is TRBV20-1 and J usage is TRBJ2-3; 9 bases agree with TRBD1. Germline trimming cut 4 bases from V and 4 bases from J; bases unmatched to any gene: 15. Germline V gene lookup returns CDR1 DFQATT and CDR2 SNEGSKA (reference sequence). The CDR3 covers 17 residues.